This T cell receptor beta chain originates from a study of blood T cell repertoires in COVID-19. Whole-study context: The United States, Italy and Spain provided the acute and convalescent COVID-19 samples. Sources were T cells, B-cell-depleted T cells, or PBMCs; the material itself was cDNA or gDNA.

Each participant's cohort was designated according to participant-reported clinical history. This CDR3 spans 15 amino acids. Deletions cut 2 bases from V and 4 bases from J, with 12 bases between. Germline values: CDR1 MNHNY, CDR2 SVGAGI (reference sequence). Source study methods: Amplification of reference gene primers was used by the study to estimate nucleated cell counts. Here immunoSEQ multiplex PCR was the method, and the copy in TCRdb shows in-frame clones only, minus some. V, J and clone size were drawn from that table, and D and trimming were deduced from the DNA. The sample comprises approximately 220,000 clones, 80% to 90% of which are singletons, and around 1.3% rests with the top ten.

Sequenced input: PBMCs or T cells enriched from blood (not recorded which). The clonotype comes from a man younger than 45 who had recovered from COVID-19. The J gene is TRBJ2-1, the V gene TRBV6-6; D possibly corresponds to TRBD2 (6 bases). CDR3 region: CASSYRGEAYNEQFF. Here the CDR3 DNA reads TGTGCCAGCAGTTACCGAGGGGAGGCATACAATGAGCAGTTCTTC.